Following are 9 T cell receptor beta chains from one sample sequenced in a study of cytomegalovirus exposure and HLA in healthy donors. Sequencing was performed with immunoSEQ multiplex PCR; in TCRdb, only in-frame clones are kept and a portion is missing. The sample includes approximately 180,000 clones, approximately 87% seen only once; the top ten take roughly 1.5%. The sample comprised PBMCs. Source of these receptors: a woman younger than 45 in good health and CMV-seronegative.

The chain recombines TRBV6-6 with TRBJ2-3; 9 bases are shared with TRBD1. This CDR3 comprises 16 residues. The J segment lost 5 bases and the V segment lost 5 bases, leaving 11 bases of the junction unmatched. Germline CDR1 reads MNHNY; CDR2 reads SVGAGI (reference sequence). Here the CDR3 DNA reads TGTGCCAGCAGTATAAAGGGACAGGGAGCTGGAGATACGCAGTATTTT. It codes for CASSIKGQGAGDTQYF.

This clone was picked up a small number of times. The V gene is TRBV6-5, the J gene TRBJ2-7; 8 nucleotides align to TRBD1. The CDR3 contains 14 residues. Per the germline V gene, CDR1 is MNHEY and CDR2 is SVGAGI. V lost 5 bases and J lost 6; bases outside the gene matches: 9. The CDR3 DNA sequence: TGTGCCAGCAGTCCCTGGACAGGGAAGCTCGAGCAGTACTTC. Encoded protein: CASSPWTGKLEQYF.

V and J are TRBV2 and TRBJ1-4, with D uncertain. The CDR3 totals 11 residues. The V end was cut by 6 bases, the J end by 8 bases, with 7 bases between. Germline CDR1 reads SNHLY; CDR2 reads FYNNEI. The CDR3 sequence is CASRVSEKLFF. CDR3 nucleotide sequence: TGTGCCAGCAGGGTTAGCGAAAAACTGTTTTTT.

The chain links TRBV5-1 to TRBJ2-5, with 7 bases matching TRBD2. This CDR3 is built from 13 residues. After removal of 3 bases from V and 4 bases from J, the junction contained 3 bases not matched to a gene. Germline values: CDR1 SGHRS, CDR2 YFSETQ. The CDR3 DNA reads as TGCGCCAGCAGCTGGGGGGGTGGAGAGACCCAGTACTTC. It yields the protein CASSWGGGETQYF. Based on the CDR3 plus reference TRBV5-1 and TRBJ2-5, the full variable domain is KAGVTQTPRYLIKTRGQQVTLSCSPISGHRSVSWYQQTPGQGLQFLFEYFSETQRNKGNFPGRFSGRQFSNSRSEMNVSTLELGDSALYLCASSWGGGETQYFGPGTRLLVL.

The CDR3, as DNA: TGTGCCATCAGTGAGAAGGAGAATTCACCCCTCCACTTT. Translation gives CAISEKENSPLHF. This chain joins TRBV10-3 and TRBJ1-6; D not resolved. CDR3 length equals 13 residues. Germline V gene lookup returns CDR1 ENHRY and CDR2 SYGVKD. V lost 2 bases, J lost 7 bases, and 6 bases lay in between.

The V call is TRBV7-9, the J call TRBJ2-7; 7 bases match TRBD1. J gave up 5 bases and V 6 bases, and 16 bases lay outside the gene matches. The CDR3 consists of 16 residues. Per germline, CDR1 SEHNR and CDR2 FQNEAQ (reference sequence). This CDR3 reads CASSRSGTEFRDEQYF. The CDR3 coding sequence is TGTGCCAGCAGTCGATCCGGGACAGAGTTCAGGGACGAGCAGTACTTC.

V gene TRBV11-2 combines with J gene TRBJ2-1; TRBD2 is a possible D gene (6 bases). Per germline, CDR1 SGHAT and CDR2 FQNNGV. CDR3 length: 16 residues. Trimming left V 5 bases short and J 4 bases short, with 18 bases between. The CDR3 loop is CASSGRQLATYNEQFF. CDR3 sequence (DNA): TGTGCCAGCAGCGGTCGTCAACTAGCCACATACAATGAGCAGTTCTTC.

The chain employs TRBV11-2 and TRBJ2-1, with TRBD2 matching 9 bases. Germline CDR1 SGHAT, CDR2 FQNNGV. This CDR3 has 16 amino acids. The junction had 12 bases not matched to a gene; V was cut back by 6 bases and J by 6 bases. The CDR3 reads CASSPRGLASSNEQFF. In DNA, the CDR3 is TGTGCCAGCAGTCCGCGGGGACTAGCAAGTAGCAATGAGCAGTTCTTC. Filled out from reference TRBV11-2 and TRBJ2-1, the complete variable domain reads EAGVAQSPRYKIIEKRQSVAFWCNPISGHATLYWYQQILGQGPKLLIQFQNNGVVDDSQLPKDRFSAERLKGVDSTLKIQPAKLEDSAVYLCASSPRGLASSNEQFFGPGTRLTVL.

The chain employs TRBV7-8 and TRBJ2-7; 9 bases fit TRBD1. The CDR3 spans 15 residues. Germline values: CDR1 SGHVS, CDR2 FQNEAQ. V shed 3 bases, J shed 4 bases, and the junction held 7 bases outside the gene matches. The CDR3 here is CASSLGTGGGYEQYF. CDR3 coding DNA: TGTGCCAGCAGCTTGGGAACAGGGGGCGGGTACGAGCAGTACTTC. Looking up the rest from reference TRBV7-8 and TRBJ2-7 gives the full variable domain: GAGVSQSPRYKVAKRGQDVALRCDPISGHVSLFWYQQALGQGPEFLTYFQNEAQLDKSGLPSDRFFAERPEGSVSTLKIQRTQQEDSAVYLCASSLGTGGGYEQYFGPGTRLTVT.